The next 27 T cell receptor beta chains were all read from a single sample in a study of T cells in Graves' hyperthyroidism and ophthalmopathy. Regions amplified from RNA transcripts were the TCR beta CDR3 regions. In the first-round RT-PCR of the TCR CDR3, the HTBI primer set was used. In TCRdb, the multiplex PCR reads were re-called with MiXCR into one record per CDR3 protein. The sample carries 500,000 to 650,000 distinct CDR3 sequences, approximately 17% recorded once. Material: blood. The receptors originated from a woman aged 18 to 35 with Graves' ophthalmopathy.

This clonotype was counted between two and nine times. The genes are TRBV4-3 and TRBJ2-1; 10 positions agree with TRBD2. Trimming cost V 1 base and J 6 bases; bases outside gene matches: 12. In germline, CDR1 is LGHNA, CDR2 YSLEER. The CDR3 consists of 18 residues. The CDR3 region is CASSQALRASGRVNEQFF. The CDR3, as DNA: TGCGCCAGCAGCCAAGCTCTACGGGCTAGCGGGAGAGTCAATGAGCAGTTCTTC.

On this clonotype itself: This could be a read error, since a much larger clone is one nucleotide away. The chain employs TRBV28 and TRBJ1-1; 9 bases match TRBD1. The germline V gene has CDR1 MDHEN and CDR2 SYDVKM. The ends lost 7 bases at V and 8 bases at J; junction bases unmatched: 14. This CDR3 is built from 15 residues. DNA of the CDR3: TGTGCCAGCACTACACCGAGACAGGGGGGACGAGAAGCTTTCTTT. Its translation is CASTTPRQGGREAFF.

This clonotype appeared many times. The CDR3 loop reads CSANLWQGHEQYF. DNA of the CDR3: TGCAGTGCTAATCTCTGGCAGGGACACGAGCAGTACTTC. The genes are TRBV20-1 and TRBJ2-7; possibly TRBD1 or TRBD2 for D (5 bases each). The germline V and J ends were trimmed by 4 bases and 5 bases, with 15 bases remaining between them. The CDR3 loop spans 13 amino acids. Germline V gene lookup returns CDR1 DFQATT and CDR2 SNEGSKA (reference sequence).

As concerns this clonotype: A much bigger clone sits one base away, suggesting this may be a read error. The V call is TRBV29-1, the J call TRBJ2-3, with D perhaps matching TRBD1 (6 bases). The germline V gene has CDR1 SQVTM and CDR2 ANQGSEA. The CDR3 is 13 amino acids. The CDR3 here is CSVDGGYTGTQYF. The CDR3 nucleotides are TGCAGCGTTGATGGGGGCTACACAGGTACGCAGTATTTT.

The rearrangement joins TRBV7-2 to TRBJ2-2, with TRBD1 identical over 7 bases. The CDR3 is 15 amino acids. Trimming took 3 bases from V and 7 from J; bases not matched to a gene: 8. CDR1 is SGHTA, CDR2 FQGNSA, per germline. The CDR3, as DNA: TGTGCCAGCAGCTTGGGACAGACCCAAGGCGGGGAGCTGTTTTTT. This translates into CASSLGQTQGGELFF.

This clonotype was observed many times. The chain's CDR3 is CASSLESGTANTGELFF. The CDR3 nucleotides are TGTGCCAGCAGCTTAGAATCCGGGACAGCGAACACCGGGGAGCTGTTTTTT. The chain links TRBV13 to TRBJ2-2, with 7 bases lining up with TRBD1. Germline loops: CDR1 PRHDT, CDR2 FYEKMQ (reference sequence). The CDR3 contains 17 residues. With 1 base clipped from V and 0 bases from J, the junction kept 5 bases outside the gene matches.

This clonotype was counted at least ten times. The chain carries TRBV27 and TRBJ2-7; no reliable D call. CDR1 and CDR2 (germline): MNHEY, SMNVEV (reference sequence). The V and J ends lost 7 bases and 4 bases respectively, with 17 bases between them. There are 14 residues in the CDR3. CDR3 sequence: CASISTGPGYEQYF. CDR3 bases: TGTGCCAGCATTTCCACCGGACCTGGATACGAGCAGTACTTC.

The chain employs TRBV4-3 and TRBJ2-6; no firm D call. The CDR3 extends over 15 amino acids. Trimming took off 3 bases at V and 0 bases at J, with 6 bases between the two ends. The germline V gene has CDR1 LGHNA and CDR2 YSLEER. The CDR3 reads CASSQSASGANVLTF. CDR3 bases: TGCGCCAGCAGCCAGTCCGCCTCTGGGGCCAACGTCCTGACTTTC.

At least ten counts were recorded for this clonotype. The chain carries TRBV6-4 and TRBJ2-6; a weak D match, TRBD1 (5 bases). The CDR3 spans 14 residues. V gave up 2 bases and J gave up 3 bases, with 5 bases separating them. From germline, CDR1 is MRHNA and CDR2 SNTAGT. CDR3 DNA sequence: TGTGCCAGCAGTGACAGGGGTGGGGCCAACGTCCTGACTTTC. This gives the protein CASSDRGGANVLTF.

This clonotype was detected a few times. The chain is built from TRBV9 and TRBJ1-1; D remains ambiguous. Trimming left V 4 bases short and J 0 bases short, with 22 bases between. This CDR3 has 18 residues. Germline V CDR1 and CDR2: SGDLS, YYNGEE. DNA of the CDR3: TGTGCCAGCAGCCCCAGTAGTTCCGGACGGGGAATGAACACTGAAGCTTTCTTT. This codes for CASSPSSSGRGMNTEAFF.

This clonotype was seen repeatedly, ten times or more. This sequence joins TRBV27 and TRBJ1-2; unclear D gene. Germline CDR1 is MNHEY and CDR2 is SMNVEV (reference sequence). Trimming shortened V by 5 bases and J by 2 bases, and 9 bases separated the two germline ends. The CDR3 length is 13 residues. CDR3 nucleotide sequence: TGTGCCAGCAGTCCAAGCAGGAACTATGGCTACACCTTC. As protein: CASSPSRNYGYTF.

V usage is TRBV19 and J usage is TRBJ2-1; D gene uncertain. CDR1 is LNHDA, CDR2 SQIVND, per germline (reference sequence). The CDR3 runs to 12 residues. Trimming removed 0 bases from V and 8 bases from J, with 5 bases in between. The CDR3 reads CASSIEDDEQFF. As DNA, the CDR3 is TGTGCCAGTAGTATAGAAGACGATGAGCAGTTCTTC.

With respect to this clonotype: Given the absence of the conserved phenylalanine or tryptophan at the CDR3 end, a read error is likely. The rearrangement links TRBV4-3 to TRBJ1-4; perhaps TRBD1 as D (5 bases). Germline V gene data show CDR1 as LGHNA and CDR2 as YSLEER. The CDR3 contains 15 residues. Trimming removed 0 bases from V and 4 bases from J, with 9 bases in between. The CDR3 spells CASSQEGALNEKLFS. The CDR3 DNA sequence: TGCGCCAGCAGCCAAGAAGGGGCCCTTAATGAAAAACTGTTTTCT.

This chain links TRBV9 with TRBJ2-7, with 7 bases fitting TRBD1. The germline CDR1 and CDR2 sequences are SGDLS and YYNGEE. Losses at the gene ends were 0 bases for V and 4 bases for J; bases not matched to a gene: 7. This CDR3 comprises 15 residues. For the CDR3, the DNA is TGTGCCAGCAGCGTAGACTGGACAGGCAGATACGAGCAGTACTTC. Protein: CASSVDWTGRYEQYF.

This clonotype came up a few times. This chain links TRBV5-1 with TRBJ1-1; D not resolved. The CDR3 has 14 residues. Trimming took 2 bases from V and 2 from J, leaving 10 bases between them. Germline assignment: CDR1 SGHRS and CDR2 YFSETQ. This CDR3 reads CASSLVGFNTEAFF. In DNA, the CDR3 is TGCGCCAGCAGCTTAGTGGGATTCAACACTGAAGCTTTCTTT.

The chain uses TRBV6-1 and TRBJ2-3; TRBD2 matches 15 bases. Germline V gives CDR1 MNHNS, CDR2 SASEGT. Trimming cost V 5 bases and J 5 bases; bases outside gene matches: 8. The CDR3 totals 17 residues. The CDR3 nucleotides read TGTGCCAGCAGTCCGGGACTAGCGGGAGGCGCAGTAGATACGCAGTATTTT. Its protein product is CASSPGLAGGAVDTQYF.

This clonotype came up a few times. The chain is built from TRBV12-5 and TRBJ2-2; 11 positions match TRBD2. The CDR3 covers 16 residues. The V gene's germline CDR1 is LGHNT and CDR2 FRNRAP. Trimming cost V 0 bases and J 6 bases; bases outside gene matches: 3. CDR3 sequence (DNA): TGTGCTAGTGGTTTGGTATTGGGACTAGCGGCCGGGGAGCTGTTTTTT. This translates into CASGLVLGLAAGELFF.

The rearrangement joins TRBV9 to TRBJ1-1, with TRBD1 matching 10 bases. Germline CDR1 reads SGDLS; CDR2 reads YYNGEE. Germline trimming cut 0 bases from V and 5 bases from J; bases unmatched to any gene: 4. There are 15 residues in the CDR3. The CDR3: CASSVGGTGATEAFF. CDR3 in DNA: TGTGCCAGCAGCGTAGGCGGGACAGGGGCTACTGAAGCTTTCTTT.

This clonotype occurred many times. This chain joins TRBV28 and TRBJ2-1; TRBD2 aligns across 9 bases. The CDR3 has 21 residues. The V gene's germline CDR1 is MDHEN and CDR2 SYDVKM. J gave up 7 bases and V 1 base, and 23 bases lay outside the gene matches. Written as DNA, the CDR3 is TGTGCCAGCAGTTTATATATTGGCGGGACGCTTGAGCGGGAGGACCCGAATGAGCAGTTCTTC. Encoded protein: CASSLYIGGTLEREDPNEQFF.

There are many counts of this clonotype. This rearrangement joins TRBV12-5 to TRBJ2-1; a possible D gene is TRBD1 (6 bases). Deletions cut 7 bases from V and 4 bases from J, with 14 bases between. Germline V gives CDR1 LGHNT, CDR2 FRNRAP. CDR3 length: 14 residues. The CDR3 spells CASAHQGSYNEQFF. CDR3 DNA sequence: TGTGCTAGTGCCCATCAGGGGAGTTACAATGAGCAGTTCTTC.

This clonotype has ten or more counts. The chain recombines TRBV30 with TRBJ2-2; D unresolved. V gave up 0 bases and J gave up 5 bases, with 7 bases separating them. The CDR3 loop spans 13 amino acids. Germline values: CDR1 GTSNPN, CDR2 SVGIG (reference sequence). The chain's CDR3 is CAWSVHVTGELFF. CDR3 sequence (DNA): TGTGCCTGGAGTGTACATGTAACCGGGGAGCTGTTTTTT.

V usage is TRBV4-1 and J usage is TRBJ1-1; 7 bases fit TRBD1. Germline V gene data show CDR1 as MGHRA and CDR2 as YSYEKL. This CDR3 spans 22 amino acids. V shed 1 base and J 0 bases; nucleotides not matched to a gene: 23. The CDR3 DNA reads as TGCGCCAGCAGCCAAGCAAAATCGACTACCCCAGGGGGTCGAAGATTGAACACTGAAGCTTTCTTT. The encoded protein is CASSQAKSTTPGGRRLNTEAFF.

The CDR3 protein is CASSGRQGNTGELFF. The CDR3 DNA sequence: TGTGCCAGTAGTGGAAGACAGGGGAACACCGGGGAGCTGTTTTTT. The chain links TRBV19 to TRBJ2-2; TRBD1 matches at 7 bases. The CDR3 consists of 15 residues. Germline V gene data show CDR1 as LNHDA and CDR2 as SQIVND (reference sequence). The V segment lost 5 bases and the J segment 1 base; nucleotides outside the gene matches: 4.

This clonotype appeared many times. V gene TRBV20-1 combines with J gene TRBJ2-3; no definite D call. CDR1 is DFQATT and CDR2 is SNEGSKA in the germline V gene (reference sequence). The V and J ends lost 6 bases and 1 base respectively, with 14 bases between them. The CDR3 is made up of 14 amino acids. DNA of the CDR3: TGCAGTGCGAGCAACCCGCAAGGCACAGATACGCAGTATTTT. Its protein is CSASNPQGTDTQYF.

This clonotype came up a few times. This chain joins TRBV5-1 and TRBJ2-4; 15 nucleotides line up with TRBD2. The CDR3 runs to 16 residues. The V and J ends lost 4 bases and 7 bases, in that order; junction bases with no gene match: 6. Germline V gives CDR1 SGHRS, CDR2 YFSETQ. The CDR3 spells CASSGGTSGRLNIQYF. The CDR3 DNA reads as TGCGCCAGCAGCGGAGGGACTAGCGGGAGGTTGAACATTCAGTACTTC.

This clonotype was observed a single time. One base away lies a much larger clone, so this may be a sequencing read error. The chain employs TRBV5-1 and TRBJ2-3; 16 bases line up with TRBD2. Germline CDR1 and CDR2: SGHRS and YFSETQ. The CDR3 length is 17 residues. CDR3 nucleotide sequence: TGCGCCAGCAGCCCGGGACTAGCGGGGGGGCCTTCGGATACGCGGTATTTT. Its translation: CASSPGLAGGPSDTRYF.

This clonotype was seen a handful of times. CDR3 in DNA: TGTGCCAGCACCCGGGACCGGGTCTACGAGCAGTACTTC. Amino acids: CASTRDRVYEQYF. The chain couples TRBV5-6 to TRBJ2-7, with D perhaps TRBD1 or TRBD2 (5 bases each). Trimming pared 6 bases from V and 3 bases from J, leaving 13 bases between. In germline, CDR1 is SGHDT, CDR2 YYEEEE. The CDR3 length is 13 residues.